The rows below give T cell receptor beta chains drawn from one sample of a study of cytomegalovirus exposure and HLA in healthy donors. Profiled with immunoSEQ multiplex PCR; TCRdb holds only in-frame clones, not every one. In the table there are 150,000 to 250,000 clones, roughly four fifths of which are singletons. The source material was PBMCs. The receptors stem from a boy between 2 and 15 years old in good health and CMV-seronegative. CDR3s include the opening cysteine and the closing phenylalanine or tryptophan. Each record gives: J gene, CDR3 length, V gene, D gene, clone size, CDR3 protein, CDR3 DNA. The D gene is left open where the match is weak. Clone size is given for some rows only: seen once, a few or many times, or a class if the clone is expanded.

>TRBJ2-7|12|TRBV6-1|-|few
CASTRDRTEQYF
TGTGCCAGCACCCGCGACAGGACCGAGCAGTACTTC
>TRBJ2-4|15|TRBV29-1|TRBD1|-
CSVAYRGIAKNIQYF
TGCAGCGTTGCCTACAGGGGGATAGCCAAAAACATTCAGTACTTC
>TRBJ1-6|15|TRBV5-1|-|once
CASRAGGSNNSPLHF
TGCGCCAGCAGGGCCGGCGGTTCCAATAATTCACCCCTCCACTTT
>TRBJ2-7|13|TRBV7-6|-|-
CAGSLGGGDEQYF
TGTGCCGGCAGCTTAGGGGGGGGCGACGAGCAGTACTTC
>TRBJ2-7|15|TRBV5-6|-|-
CASSLETVSSYEQYF
TGTGCCAGCAGCTTGGAGACAGTGAGCTCCTACGAGCAGTACTTC
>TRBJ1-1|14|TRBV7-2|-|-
CASSYPGDGTEAFF
TGTGCCAGCAGCTACCCGGGGGACGGCACTGAAGCTTTCTTT
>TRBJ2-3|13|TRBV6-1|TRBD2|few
CASTPGGADTQYF
TGTGCCAGCACCCCTGGGGGGGCAGATACGCAGTATTTT
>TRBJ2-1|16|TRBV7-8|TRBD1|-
CASSSNDRGQYNEQFF
TGTGCCAGCAGCTCGAATGACAGGGGACAATACAATGAGCAGTTCTTC
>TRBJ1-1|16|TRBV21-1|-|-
CASSKPETGRGTEAFF
TGTGCCAGCAGCAAACCAGAGACAGGGCGAGGCACTGAAGCTTTCTTT
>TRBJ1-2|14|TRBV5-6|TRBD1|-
CASSFGQGNYGYTF
TGTGCCAGCAGCTTCGGACAGGGCAACTATGGCTACACCTTC
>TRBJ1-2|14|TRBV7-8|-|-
CASSLGQGAYGYTF
TGTGCCAGCAGCTTAGGGCAGGGTGCCTATGGCTACACCTTC
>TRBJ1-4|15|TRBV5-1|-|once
CASSLGRGINEKLFF
TGCGCCAGCAGCTTGGGTCGAGGGATTAATGAAAAACTGTTTTTT
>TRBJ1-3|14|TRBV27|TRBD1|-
CASRKGGSGNTIYF
TGTGCCAGCAGAAAAGGGGGCTCCGGAAACACCATATATTTT
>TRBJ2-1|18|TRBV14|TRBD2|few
CASSQLAGGMSSYNEQFF
TGTGCCAGCAGCCAATTAGCGGGGGGTATGAGCTCCTACAATGAGCAGTTCTTC
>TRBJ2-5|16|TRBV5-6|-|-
CASSLAGSGLGETQYF
TGTGCCAGCAGCTTGGCTGGGAGCGGGCTGGGAGAGACCCAGTACTTC
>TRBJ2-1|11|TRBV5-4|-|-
CASSADNEQFF
TGTGCCAGCAGCGCAGACAATGAGCAGTTCTTC
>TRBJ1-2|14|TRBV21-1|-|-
CASSSRTAGYGYTF
TGTGCCAGCAGCTCGCGGACAGCTGGGTATGGCTACACCTTC
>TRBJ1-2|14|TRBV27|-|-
CASSQQGFPYGYTF
TGTGCCAGCAGCCAACAGGGTTTCCCCTATGGCTACACCTTC
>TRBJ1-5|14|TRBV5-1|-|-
CASSLGVSNQPQHF
TGCGCCAGCAGCCTAGGTGTTAGCAATCAGCCCCAGCATTTT
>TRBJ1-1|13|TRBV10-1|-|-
CASSETGRTEAFF
TGCGCCAGCAGTGAGACAGGGCGGACTGAAGCTTTCTTT
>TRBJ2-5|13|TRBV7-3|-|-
CASRTSTQETQYF
TGTGCCAGCAGGACTTCTACTCAAGAGACCCAGTACTTC
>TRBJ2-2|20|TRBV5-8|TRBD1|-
CASSSNRDRGKRGSTGELFF
TGTGCCAGCAGCTCTAACCGGGACAGGGGAAAGCGGGGGAGCACCGGGGAGCTGTTTTTT
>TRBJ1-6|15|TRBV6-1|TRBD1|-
CASSEVGGNNSPLHF
TGTGCCAGCAGTGAGGTAGGGGGCAATAATTCACCCCTCCACTTT
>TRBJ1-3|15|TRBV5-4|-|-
CASSLYGGGGNTIYF
TGTGCCAGCAGCTTGTATGGCGGAGGTGGAAACACCATATATTTT
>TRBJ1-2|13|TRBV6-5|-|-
CASSFNRDYGYTF
TGTGCCAGCAGTTTTAACAGGGACTATGGCTACACCTTC
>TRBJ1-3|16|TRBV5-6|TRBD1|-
CASSFQTGGSGNTIYF
TGTGCCAGCAGCTTTCAAACAGGGGGTTCAGGAAACACCATATATTTT
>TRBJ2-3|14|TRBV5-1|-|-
CASSFGGNTDTQYF
TGCGCCAGCAGCTTCGGGGGAAACACAGATACGCAGTATTTT
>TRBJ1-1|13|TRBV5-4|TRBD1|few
CASSSTGGLEAFF
TGTGCCAGCAGCTCGACAGGGGGACTAGAAGCTTTCTTT
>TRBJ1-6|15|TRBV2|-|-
CASSVGRRENSPLHF
TGTGCCAGCAGTGTAGGCCGGAGGGAAAATTCACCCCTCCACTTT
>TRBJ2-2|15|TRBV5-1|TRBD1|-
CASSMPTGVTGELFF
TGCGCCAGCAGCATGCCAACAGGGGTAACCGGGGAGCTGTTTTTT
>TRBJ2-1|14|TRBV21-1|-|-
CAKKNSPSYNEQFF
TGTGCCAAGAAGAACAGCCCCTCCTACAATGAGCAGTTCTTC